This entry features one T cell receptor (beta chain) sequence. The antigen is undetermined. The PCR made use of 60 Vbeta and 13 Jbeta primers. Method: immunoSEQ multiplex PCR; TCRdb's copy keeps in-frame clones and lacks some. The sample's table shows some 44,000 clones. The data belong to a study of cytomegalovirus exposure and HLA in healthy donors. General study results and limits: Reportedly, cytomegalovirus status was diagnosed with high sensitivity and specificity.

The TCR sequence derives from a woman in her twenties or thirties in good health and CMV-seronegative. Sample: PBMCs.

The CDR3 is CASSYSLSYEQYF. CDR3 sequence (DNA): TGTGCCAGCAGTTATTCACTATCCTACGAGCAGTACTTC. The V gene is TRBV27, the J gene TRBJ2-7; D remains ambiguous. Germline V lookup: CDR1 MNHEY, CDR2 SMNVEV (reference sequence). Trimming cost V 4 bases and J 1 base, with 8 bases left between them. The CDR3 has 13 residues.